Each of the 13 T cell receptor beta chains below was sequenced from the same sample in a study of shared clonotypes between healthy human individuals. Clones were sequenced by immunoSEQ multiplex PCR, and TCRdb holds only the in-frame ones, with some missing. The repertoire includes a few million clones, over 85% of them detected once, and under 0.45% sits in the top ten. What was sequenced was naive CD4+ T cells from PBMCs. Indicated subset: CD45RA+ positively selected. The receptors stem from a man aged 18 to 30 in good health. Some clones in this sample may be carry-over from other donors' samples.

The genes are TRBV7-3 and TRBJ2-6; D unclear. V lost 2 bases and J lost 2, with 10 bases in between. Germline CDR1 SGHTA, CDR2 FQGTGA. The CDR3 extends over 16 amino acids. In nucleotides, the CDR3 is TGTGCCAGCAGCTTATTCGATACCGCTGGGGCCAACGTCCTGACTTTC. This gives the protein CASSLFDTAGANVLTF.

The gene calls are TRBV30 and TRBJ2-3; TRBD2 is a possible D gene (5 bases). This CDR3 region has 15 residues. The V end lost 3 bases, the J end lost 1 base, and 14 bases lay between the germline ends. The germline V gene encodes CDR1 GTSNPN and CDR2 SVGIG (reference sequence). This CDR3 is CAWRSKTGGTDTQYF. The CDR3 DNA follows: TGTGCCTGGAGATCTAAAACCGGGGGCACAGATACGCAGTATTTT.

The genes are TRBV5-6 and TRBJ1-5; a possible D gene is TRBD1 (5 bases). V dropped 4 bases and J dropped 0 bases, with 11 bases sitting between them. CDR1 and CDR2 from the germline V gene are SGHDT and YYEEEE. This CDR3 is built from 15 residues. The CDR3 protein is CASSLQGVSNQPQHF. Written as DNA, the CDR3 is TGTGCCAGCAGCCTCCAGGGAGTTAGCAATCAGCCCCAGCATTTT.

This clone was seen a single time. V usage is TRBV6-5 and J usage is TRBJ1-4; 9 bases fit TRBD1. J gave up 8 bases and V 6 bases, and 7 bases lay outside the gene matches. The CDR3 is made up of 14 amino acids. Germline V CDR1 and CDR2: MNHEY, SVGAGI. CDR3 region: CASRPTGGKEKLFF. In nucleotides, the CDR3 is TGTGCCAGCAGGCCGACAGGGGGGAAAGAAAAACTGTTTTTT.

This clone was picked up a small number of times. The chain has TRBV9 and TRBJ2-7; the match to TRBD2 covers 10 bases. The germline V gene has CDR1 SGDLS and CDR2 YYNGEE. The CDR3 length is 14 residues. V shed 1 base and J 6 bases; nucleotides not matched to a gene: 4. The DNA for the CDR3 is TGTGCCAGCAGCGTACTAGCGGGAGTGGGCGAGCAGTACTTC. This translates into CASSVLAGVGEQYF.

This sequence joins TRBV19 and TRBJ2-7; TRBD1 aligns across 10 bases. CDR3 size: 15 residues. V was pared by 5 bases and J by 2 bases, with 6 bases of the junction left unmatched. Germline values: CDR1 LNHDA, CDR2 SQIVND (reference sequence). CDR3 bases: TGTGCCAGTAGTCCAACAGGACAGGGGGCCTACGAGCAGTACTTC. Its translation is CASSPTGQGAYEQYF.

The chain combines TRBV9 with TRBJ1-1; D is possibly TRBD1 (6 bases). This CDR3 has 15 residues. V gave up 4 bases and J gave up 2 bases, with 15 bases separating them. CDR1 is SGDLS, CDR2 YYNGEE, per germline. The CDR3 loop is CASSRGTRRNTEAFF. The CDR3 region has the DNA TGTGCCAGCAGCCGCGGGACACGACGTAACACTGAAGCTTTCTTT.

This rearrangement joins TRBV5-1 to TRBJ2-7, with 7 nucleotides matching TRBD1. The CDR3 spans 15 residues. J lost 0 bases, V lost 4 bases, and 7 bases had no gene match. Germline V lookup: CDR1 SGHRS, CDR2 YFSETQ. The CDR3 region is CASSRGQVLSYEQYF. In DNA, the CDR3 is TGCGCCAGCAGCAGAGGACAGGTTCTCTCCTACGAGCAGTACTTC.

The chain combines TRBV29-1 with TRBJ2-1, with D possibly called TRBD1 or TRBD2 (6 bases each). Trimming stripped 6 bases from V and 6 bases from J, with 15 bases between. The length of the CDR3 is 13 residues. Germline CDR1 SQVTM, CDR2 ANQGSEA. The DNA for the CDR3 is TGCAGCGTCGGGGGCAGGGTCTTCAATGAGCAGTTCTTC. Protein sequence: CSVGGRVFNEQFF.

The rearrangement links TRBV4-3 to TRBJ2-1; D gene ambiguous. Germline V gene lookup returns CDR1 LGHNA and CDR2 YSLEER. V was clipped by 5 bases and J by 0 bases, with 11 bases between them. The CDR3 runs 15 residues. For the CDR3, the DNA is TGCGCCAGCAGCAGGGCTTCGCGCTCCTACAATGAGCAGTTCTTC. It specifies CASSRASRSYNEQFF.

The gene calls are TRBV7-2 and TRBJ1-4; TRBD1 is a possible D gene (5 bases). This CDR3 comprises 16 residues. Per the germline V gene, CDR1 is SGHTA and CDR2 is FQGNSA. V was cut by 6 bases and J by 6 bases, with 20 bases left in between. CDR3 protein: CASRRTSGRGYEKLFF. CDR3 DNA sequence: TGTGCCAGCAGGCGGACGTCTGGTAGGGGCTATGAAAAACTGTTTTTT.

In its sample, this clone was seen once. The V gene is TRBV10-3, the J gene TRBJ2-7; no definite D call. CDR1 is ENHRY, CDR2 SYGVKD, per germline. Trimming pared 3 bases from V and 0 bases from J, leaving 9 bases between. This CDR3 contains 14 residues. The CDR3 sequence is CAISDTVSSYEQYF. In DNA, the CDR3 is TGTGCCATCAGTGATACGGTGTCCTCCTACGAGCAGTACTTC.

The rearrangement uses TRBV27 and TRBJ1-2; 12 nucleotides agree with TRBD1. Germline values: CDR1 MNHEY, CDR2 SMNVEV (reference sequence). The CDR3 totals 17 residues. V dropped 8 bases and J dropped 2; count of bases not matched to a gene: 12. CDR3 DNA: TGTGCCAGCGCCCTCCGGGACAGGGGGCTGTCGAACTATGGCTACACCTTC. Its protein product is CASALRDRGLSNYGYTF.